This T cell receptor beta chain derives from a study of blood T cell repertoires in COVID-19. Across the whole study: Collection of acute and convalescent COVID-19 samples took place in the United States, Italy and Spain. T cells, B-cell-depleted T cells, or PBMCs provided the cDNA or gDNA that served as material.

Per the study methods: The assay estimated nucleated cells by amplifying reference gene primers. Assay used: immunoSEQ multiplex PCR; TCRdb lists only in-frame clones, some missing. V and J calls and clone size come straight from that table; D and trimming were deduced from the DNA. The table shows fewer than 60,000 clones, with about 90% occurring only once. CDR3 length equals 15 residues. Losses at the gene ends were 0 bases for V and 3 bases for J; bases not matched to a gene: 3. Germline V lookup: CDR1 SNHLY, CDR2 FYNNEI. This sequence joins TRBV2 and TRBJ2-3, with 7 bases lining up with TRBD1. The material sequenced was peripheral blood. This TCR derives from a human donor with acute or convalescent COVID-19. The donor label of this sample is uncertain. The CDR3 DNA is TGTGCCAGCAGTGAAGCCGGCAGGGGGACAGATACGCAGTATTTT. Encoded protein: CASSEAGRGTDTQYF.